This record looks at one TCR beta chain sequence and its context. The antigen is unknown. Sequencing was performed with immunoSEQ multiplex PCR; in TCRdb, only in-frame clones are kept and a portion is missing. Seen here are around 140,000 clones, more than 80% observed once, and the top ten hold around 1.7%. The CDR3 sequence is 13 residues long. In germline, CDR1 is SEHNR, CDR2 FQNEAQ (reference sequence). The germline V and J ends were trimmed by 5 bases and 10 bases, with 14 bases remaining between them. The data derive from a study of T cells in localized non-small cell lung cancer. Study-wide results and limits: Across samples, adjacent lung featured a median around 55 of the top 100 tumor clones.

This chain uses TRBV7-9 with TRBJ1-4, with TRBD1 as a possible D gene (5 bases). Sequenced here: peripheral blood, sampled before any cancer treatment. This receptor was taken from a female donor over 55 with stage I lung adenocarcinoma. The CDR3 protein is CASSPQDRGKLFF. The CDR3 DNA follows: TGTGCCAGCAGCCCACAGGACCGTGGAAAACTGTTTTTT.